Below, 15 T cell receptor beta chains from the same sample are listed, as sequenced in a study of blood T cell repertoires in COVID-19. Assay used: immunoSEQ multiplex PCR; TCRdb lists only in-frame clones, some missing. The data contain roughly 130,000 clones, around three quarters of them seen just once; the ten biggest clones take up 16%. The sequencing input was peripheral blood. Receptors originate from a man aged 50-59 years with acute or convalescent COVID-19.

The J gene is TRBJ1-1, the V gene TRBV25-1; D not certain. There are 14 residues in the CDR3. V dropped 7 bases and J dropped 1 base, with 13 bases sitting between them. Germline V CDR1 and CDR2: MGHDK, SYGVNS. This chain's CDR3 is CASKKAGENTEAFF. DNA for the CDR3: TGTGCCAGCAAGAAGGCAGGCGAGAACACTGAAGCTTTCTTT.

The CDR3 coding sequence is TGCGCCAGCAGTCGAGGACTAGCGGAGTTCCAAGAGACCCAGTACTTC. As protein: CASSRGLAEFQETQYF. The chain couples TRBV5-1 to TRBJ2-5; 10 bases are shared with TRBD2. Unmatched junction bases numbered 8, after V lost 5 bases and J lost 1 base. The CDR3 covers 16 residues. Germline V gene sequence: CDR1 SGHRS, CDR2 YFSETQ.

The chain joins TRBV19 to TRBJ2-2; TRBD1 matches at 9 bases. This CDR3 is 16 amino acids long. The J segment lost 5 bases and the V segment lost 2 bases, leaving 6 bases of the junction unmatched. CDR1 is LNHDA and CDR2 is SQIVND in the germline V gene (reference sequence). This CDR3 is CASSIRTGVKTGELFF. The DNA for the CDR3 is TGTGCCAGTAGTATAAGGACAGGGGTGAAGACCGGGGAGCTGTTTTTT.

The CDR3: CASSVRGSSGNTIYF. In nucleotides, the CDR3 is TGTGCCAGCAGCGTTCGGGGGAGCTCCGGAAACACCATATATTTT. The chain recombines TRBV9 with TRBJ1-3, with a tentative D call TRBD1 (5 bases). Germline V gives CDR1 SGDLS, CDR2 YYNGEE. Between the trimmed V and J ends, which lost 2 bases and 4 bases, there was a span of 13 bases. This CDR3 comprises 15 residues.

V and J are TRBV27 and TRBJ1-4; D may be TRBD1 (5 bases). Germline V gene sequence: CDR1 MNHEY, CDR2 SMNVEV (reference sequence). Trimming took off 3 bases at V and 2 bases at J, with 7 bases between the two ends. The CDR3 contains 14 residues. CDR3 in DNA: TGTGCCAGCAGTTTCCAGGGCACTAATGAAAAACTGTTTTTT. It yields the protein CASSFQGTNEKLFF. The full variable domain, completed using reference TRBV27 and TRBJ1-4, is EAQVTQNPRYLITVTGKKLTVTCSQNMNHEYMSWYRQDPGLGLRQIYYSMNVEVTDKGDVPEGYKVSRKEKRNFPLILESPSPNQTSLYFCASSFQGTNEKLFFGSGTQLSVL.

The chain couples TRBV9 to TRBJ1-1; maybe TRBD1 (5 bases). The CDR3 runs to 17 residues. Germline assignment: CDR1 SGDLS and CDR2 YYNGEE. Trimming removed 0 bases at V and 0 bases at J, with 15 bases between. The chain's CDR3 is CASSVAAGRGMNTEAFF. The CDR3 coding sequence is TGTGCCAGCAGCGTAGCGGCAGGGAGGGGTATGAACACTGAAGCTTTCTTT.

CDR3 sequence: CASSLLKRAPSTFSSYNSPLHF. The CDR3 coding sequence is TGTGCCAGCAGCCTCCTAAAGCGGGCGCCTTCCACCTTCAGCTCCTATAATTCACCCCTCCACTTT. This chain connects TRBV7-4 to TRBJ1-6; unclear D gene. Germline V gives CDR1 SGHVT, CDR2 SQSDAQ. This CDR3 contains 22 residues. The ends were cut back, 5 bases at V and 0 bases at J, with 29 bases in the middle.

CDR3 DNA sequence: TGTGCCAGCAGCTTTCACCAGGGGGCTGAAAAACTGTTTTTT. Translating gives CASSFHQGAEKLFF. The V call is TRBV11-2, the J call TRBJ1-4; TRBD1 matches 8 bases. CDR1 is SGHAT and CDR2 is FQNNGV in the germline V gene. This CDR3 has 14 residues. With V trimmed by 3 bases and J by 7 bases, 4 bases remained unmatched.

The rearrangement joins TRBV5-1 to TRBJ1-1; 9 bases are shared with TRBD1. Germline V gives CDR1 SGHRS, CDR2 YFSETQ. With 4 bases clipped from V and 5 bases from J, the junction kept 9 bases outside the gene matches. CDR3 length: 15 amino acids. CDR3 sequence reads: CASSAGTGSGTEAFF. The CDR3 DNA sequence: TGCGCCAGCAGCGCCGGGACAGGGTCGGGGACTGAAGCTTTCTTT.

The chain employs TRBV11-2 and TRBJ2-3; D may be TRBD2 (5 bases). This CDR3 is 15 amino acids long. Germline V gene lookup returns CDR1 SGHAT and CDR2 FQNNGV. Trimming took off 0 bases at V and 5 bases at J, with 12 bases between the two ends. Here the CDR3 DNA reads TGTGCCAGCAGCTTAGATAGCAGAGGGATAGATACGCAGTATTTT. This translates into CASSLDSRGIDTQYF.

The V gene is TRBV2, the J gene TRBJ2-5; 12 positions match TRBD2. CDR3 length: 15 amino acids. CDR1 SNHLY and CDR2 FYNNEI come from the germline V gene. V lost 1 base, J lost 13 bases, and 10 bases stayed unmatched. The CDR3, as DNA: TGTGCCAGCAGTGAAGGGACTAGCGGGGCCCAGTCGTGGTACTTC. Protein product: CASSEGTSGAQSWYF.

CDR3 region: CASSEGLLRNQPQHF. CDR3 bases: TGTGCCAGCAGTGAAGGACTCCTCCGCAATCAGCCCCAGCATTTT. The rearrangement joins TRBV6-1 to TRBJ1-5; D gene ambiguous. The V end lost 1 base, the J end lost 2 bases, and 9 bases lay between the germline ends. The CDR3 is made up of 15 amino acids. In germline, CDR1 is MNHNS, CDR2 SASEGT.

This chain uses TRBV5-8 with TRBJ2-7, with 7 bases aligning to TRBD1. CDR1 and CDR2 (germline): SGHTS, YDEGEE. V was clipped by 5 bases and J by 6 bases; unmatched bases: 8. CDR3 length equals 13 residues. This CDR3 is CASRYRGNSEQYF. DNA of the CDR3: TGTGCCAGCAGGTACAGGGGTAATTCCGAGCAGTACTTC. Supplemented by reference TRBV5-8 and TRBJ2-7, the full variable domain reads EAGVTQSPTHLIKTRGQQATLRCSPISGHTSVYWYQQALGLGLQFLLWYDEGEERNRGNFPPRFSGRQFPNYSSELNVNALELEDSALYLCASRYRGNSEQYFGPGTRLTVT.

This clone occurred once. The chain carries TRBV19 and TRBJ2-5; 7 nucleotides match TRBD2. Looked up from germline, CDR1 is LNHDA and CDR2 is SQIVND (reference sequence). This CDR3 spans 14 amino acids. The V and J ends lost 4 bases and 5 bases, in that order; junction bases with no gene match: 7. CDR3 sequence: CASSKGNSGETQYF. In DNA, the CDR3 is TGTGCCAGTAGTAAAGGGAATAGCGGGGAGACCCAGTACTTC.

For the CDR3, the DNA is TGTGCCTGGAGGCGTGGGCAGGGAAGGCCGGGAAACACCATATATTTT. Its translation: CAWRRGQGRPGNTIYF. The chain recombines TRBV30 with TRBJ1-3; D possibly corresponds to TRBD1 (5 bases). The germline V and J ends were trimmed by 3 bases and 4 bases, with 19 bases remaining between them. The CDR3 has 16 residues. Germline V gene data show CDR1 as GTSNPN and CDR2 as SVGIG (reference sequence).